A single sample gave rise to the 5 T cell receptor beta chains below, sequenced in a study of CD8 T cells in ankylosing spondylitis. TCRdb re-called the 5' RACE reads with MiXCR, one entry per CDR3 protein. Of about 130,000 distinct CDR3 sequences listed, around 7% were seen once; the top ten hold 9% to 15%. Sequenced sample: blood, either unsorted or a sorted T cell fraction (not recorded which). The receptors here all came from a male donor with ankylosing spondylitis or in good health (not recorded which).

In its sample, this clonotype was seen many times. V gene TRBV5-1 combines with J gene TRBJ2-7; a possible D gene is TRBD2 (5 bases). Trimming took 7 bases from V and 0 from J, leaving 20 bases between them. The CDR3 extends over 16 amino acids. CDR1 SGHRS and CDR2 YFSETQ come from the germline V gene. CDR3 protein: CASSLRGTKSSYEQYF. The CDR3 region has the DNA TGCGCCAGCTCACTTCGGGGTACGAAGAGCTCCTACGAGCAGTACTTC. Full variable domain (remainder filled in from reference TRBV5-1 and TRBJ2-7): KAGVTQTPRYLIKTRGQQVTLSCSPISGHRSVSWYQQTPGQGLQFLFEYFSETQRNKGNFPGRFSGRQFSNSRSEMNVSTLELGDSALYLCASSLRGTKSSYEQYFGPGTRLTVT.

This clonotype was seen ten or more times. This CDR3 is CASPSNSGANVLTF. CDR3 sequence (DNA): TGTGCCAGCCCCTCGAACTCTGGGGCCAACGTCCTGACTTTC. The chain couples TRBV5-5 to TRBJ2-6; D gene uncertain. The germline V and J ends were trimmed by 7 bases and 0 bases, with 8 bases remaining between them. Per germline, CDR1 SGHKS and CDR2 YYEKEE (reference sequence). This CDR3 spans 14 amino acids.

The rearrangement uses TRBV7-2 and TRBJ2-7; 7 bases fit TRBD1. V was pared by 5 bases and J by 5 bases, with 6 bases of the junction left unmatched. CDR1 is SGHTA and CDR2 is FQGNSA in the germline V gene. CDR3 size: 13 residues. The CDR3 DNA reads as TGTGCCAGCAGCGACAGACAGGGTCACGAGCAGTACTTC. Its translation: CASSDRQGHEQYF.

At least ten counts were recorded for this clonotype. V and J are TRBV10-3 and TRBJ1-1; possible D gene TRBD1, 5 bases. With 4 bases removed from V and 6 bases from J, the gap between germline ends came to 12 bases. Germline loops: CDR1 ENHRY, CDR2 SYGVKD. The CDR3 totals 13 residues. The CDR3 loop reads CAISGGGEAEAFF. The CDR3 region has the DNA TGTGCCATCAGTGGTGGGGGGGAGGCTGAAGCTTTCTTT.

This clonotype showed up many times. CDR3 sequence: CASSQPTSGRAFYNEQFF. The CDR3 DNA reads as TGTGCCAGCAGCCAACCTACTAGCGGGAGGGCCTTTTACAATGAGCAGTTCTTC. The chain employs TRBV14 and TRBJ2-1; 13 positions match TRBD2. The CDR3 is 18 amino acids. J lost 4 bases, V lost 2 bases, and 8 bases had no gene match. Germline CDR1 reads SGHDN; CDR2 reads FVKESK.